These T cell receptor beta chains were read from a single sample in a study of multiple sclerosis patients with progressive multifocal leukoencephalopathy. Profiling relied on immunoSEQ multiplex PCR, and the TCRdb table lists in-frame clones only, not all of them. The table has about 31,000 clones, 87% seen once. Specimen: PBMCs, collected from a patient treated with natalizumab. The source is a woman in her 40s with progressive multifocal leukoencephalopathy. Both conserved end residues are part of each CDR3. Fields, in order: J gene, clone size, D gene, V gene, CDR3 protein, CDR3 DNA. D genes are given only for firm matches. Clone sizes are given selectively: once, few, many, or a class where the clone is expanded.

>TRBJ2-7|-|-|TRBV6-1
CASSEGAEGYYEQYF
TGTGCCAGCAGTGAAGGGGCAGAGGGTTACTACGAGCAGTACTTC
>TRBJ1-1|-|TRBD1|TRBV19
CASGRDRELDTEAFF
TGTGCCAGTGGCCGGGACAGGGAGCTGGACACTGAAGCTTTCTTT
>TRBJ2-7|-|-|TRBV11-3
CASSLGQRRYYEQYF
TGTGCCAGCAGCTTAGGGCAGAGGCGCTACTACGAGCAGTACTTC
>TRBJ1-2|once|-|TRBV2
CASSGDRQYYGYTF
TGTGCCAGCAGTGGTGACAGGCAGTACTATGGCTACACCTTC
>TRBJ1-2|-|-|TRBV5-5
CASSLDAGLHNYGYTF
TGTGCCAGCAGCTTGGACGCAGGGCTCCATAACTATGGCTACACCTTC
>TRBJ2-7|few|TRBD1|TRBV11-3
CASRSGTGVETDEQYF
TGTGCCAGCAGGTCCGGGACAGGGGTAGAAACGGACGAGCAGTACTTC
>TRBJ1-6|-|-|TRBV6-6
CASSLPARNGPSPLHF
TGTGCCAGCAGTCTCCCGGCCCGCAATGGGCCTTCACCCCTCCACTTT
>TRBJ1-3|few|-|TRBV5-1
CASSLSWGIRDTIYF
TGCGCCAGCAGCTTGAGCTGGGGGATTAGGGACACCATATATTTT
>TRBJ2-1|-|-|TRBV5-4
CASSLATYEQFF
TGTGCCAGCAGCTTGGCCACATATGAGCAGTTCTTC
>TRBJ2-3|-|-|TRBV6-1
CASSEVGHWPDTQYF
TGTGCCAGCAGTGAAGTGGGTCATTGGCCCGATACGCAGTATTTT